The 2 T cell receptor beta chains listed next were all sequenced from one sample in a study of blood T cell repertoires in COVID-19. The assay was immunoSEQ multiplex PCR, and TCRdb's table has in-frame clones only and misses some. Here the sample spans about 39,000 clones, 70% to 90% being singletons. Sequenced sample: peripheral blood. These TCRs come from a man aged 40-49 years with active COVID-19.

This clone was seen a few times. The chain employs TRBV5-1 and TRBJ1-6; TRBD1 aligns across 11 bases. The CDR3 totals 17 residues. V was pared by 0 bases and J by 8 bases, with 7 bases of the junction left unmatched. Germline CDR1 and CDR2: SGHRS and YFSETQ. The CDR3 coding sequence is TGCGCCAGCAGCTTGGATCAACCGGGACAGGGGGATTCACCCCTCCACTTT. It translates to CASSLDQPGQGDSPLHF. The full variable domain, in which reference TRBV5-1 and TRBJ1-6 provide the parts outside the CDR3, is KAGVTQTPRYLIKTRGQQVTLSCSPISGHRSVSWYQQTPGQGLQFLFEYFSETQRNKGNFPGRFSGRQFSNSRSEMNVSTLELGDSALYLCASSLDQPGQGDSPLHFGNGTRLTVT.

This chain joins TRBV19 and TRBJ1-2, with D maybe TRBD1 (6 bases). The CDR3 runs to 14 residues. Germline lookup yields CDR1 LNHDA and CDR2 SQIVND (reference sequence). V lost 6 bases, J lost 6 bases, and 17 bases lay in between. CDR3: CASRKDYREHGYTF. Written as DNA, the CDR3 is TGTGCCAGTAGAAAGGATTACAGGGAACATGGCTACACCTTC.